What follows is one T cell receptor (beta chain) and its context. At least ten counts were recorded for this clonotype. Its antigen is unknown. No base-level quality is on record; no much larger clone is a single base apart. Interpreted using the paper, the treatment or condition label stands for: live attenuated yellow fever vaccine strain. A standard Ficoll-Paque protocol was used to isolate PBMCs from peripheral blood. Dynabeads CD4 and CD8 positive selection kits were used to isolate the CD4 and CD8 T-cell fractions. RNA was extracted with TriZol from bulk PBMCs, CD4 and CD8 fractions, and dextramer-positive and dextramer-negative fractions. The sample was run on an Illumina NovaSeq 6000. Synthesis of TCR cDNA relied on 5'RACE template switching, a step that introduced a universal primer site along with unique molecular identifiers. Priming of cDNA synthesis was performed from both the TCR alpha and TCR beta constant segments. Library amplification involved two PCR steps, and the second step added sample barcodes and sequencing adapters. Sequencing of libraries was done on Illumina HiSeq 2500 (2x100 bp) or NovaSeq (2x150 bp). Processing in the source paper ran as follows. MIGEC was used to demultiplex reads and collapse the reads into UMI consensus sequences, and MiXCR was used for V(D)J alignment. Using edgeR on replicate PBMC samples, clonotypes were called vaccine-responding if FDR was below 0.01 and the log2 fold change was above 5 up to day 15. CD4 or CD8 identity was assigned to each bulk clonotype according to whether the clonotype was present at higher abundance in the sequenced CD4 repertoire or the sequenced CD8 repertoire. Using fastp trimming at Q25 and MiXCR clonotype assembly, TCRdb reanalyzed the public sequencing data and kept in-frame beta chains. Duplicate CDR3 protein sequences are folded into a single record with the most common DNA and genes. The V and J calls, along with clone size, are taken from TCRdb and not from the paper's own processing. This sample comprises some 260,000 distinct CDR3 sequences, 5.2% of them detected only once. The ten largest clones represent roughly 3.3% of the sample.

This sample was taken from a study of T cells after yellow fever vaccination (dated by TCRdb to about 2019). Regarding the study in general: The SMART-Seq v4 Ultra Low Input RNA kit was used to prepare libraries from fractions with low cell numbers. To follow T-cell clones before and after both primary and booster YFV17D yellow fever vaccination, bulk TCR alpha and beta repertoires underwent longitudinal sequencing. Two healthy male donors, one aged 18 to 30 and one aged 30 to 40 years, made up the cohort. Blood samples were taken at several timepoints before and after primary and secondary immunization, and bulk PBMC replicates and cell subsets were isolated.

Taken from cysteine to phenylalanine, the CDR3 has 15 residues. Here the CDR3 DNA is all that survives: 45 bases in frame from base 1. According to the germline V gene (reference sequence), CDR1 reads DFQATT and CDR2 reads SNEGSKA. Trimming removed 5 bases from V and 2 bases from J; the gene matches leave 6 bases unexplained. What the study reported, not specific to this receptor: Computational filtering was required because FACS-sorted repertoires could contain abundant contaminating clonotypes from the bulk population. Because only two donors were included in the study, the extent to which the findings can be generalized is limited. The secondary T-cell response was found to be weaker but faster than the primary response, with a peak reached on day 5 rather than on day 15. After the booster, most of the clones that had expanded following primary vaccination were detected again (roughly 97% of CD4 and 88% of CD8), which suggests that memory was broadly maintained. A small share of clonotypes occurred in both CD4 and CD8 compartments, likely arising from convergent recombination.

The TCR originated in a young man who received the YFV17D yellow fever vaccine. The V gene is TRBV20-1 and the J gene is TRBJ2-1; the junction holds 10 bases that match TRBD2. The sequenced sample was CD4+ T cells sorted from PBMCs, obtained on the day of the yellow fever booster vaccination. The CDR3 protein sequence reads: CSAPVAGGTYNEQFF. In nucleotide form, the sequence is TGCAGTGCTCCAGTAGCGGGGGGAACCTACAATGAGCAGTTCTTC.